What follows is one TCR beta chain and its context. Its antigen is not identified. The CDR3 has 16 amino acids. Looked up from germline, CDR1 is LGHNA and CDR2 is YNFKEQ. V lost 3 bases to trimming and J lost 8 bases, with 20 bases between them. Total RNA was isolated from each sample in quantities of at least 5.5 micrograms. The sample comes from a study of blood T cells in healthy people across ages. Findings and caveats of the study: Age showed a roughly linear inverse relationship with TCR beta diversity per million T cells.

A second PCR of about 6 to 12 cycles used a sample-barcoded 5' primer and a J-beta primer mix. Every sample returned 3 million or more CDR3-containing paired-end reads. From the 5' RACE reads, TCRdb called clonotypes with MiXCR, one entry per CDR3 protein. The sample yields fewer than 700,000 distinct CDR3 sequences, less than 45% seen once. Material: blood. The sequence was collected from an elderly man in good health. The chain couples TRBV4-2 to TRBJ2-1; maybe TRBD2 (6 bases). The CDR3 coding sequence is TGTGCCAGCAGCCACGCCTCGGGGGTAGCTAGTTATGAGCAGTTCTTC. Its protein is CASSHASGVASYEQFF.